One and the same sample provided the 24 T cell receptor beta chains below, sequenced in a study of cytomegalovirus exposure and HLA in healthy donors. Data came from immunoSEQ multiplex PCR; TCRdb stores just in-frame clones and leaves some out. The sample consists of some 130,000 clones, roughly 89% of them appearing once. The sample taken for sequencing was PBMCs. These receptors originate from a woman in her late teens or twenties in good health and CMV-seronegative.

The rearrangement links TRBV6-5 to TRBJ1-4, with D maybe TRBD1 (6 bases). Germline values: CDR1 MNHEY, CDR2 SVGAGI. The CDR3 runs 14 residues. V lost 2 bases and J lost 7, with 11 bases in between. This CDR3 is CASSYGRGGEKLFF. For the CDR3, the DNA is TGTGCCAGCAGTTACGGCAGGGGCGGTGAAAAACTGTTTTTT.

The genes are TRBV5-1 and TRBJ2-1; the match to TRBD2 covers 7 bases. Losses at the gene ends were 5 bases for V and 0 bases for J; bases not matched to a gene: 5. This CDR3 spans 15 amino acids. CDR1 is SGHRS, CDR2 YFSETQ, per germline. The CDR3 DNA reads TGCGCCAGCAGGGGAGGGGAGAGCTCCTACAATGAGCAGTTCTTC. Protein: CASRGGESSYNEQFF.

V usage is TRBV7-3 and J usage is TRBJ1-2, with 8 bases lining up with TRBD1. Trimming cost V 6 bases and J 0 bases; bases outside gene matches: 12. The CDR3 has 17 residues. Per the germline V gene, CDR1 is SGHTA and CDR2 is FQGTGA. CDR3 DNA sequence: TGTGCCAGCAGTCCCCAAAACGGACAGGGAGCTAACTATGGCTACACCTTC. Its translation is CASSPQNGQGANYGYTF.

The chain has TRBV5-1 and TRBJ2-2, with 8 nucleotides matching TRBD1. Trimming removed 4 bases from V and 5 bases from J; junction bases left unmatched: 10. The V gene's germline CDR1 is SGHRS and CDR2 YFSETQ. The CDR3 spans 16 residues. The CDR3 sequence: CASSPQAGGPTGELFF. CDR3 DNA: TGCGCCAGCAGCCCCCAAGCAGGGGGCCCGACCGGGGAGCTGTTTTTT.

The chain links TRBV19 to TRBJ2-7; TRBD2 is a possible D gene (5 bases). Germline-derived CDR1 and CDR2 are LNHDA and SQIVND (reference sequence). Trimming took off 0 bases at V and 3 bases at J, with 36 bases between the two ends. The CDR3 extends over 23 amino acids. The CDR3 nucleotides are TGTGCCAGTAGTATAGATCCCAGTCGATATCCCAACGAAGCTCCCATACGGGGCTACGAGCAGTACTTC. It specifies CASSIDPSRYPNEAPIRGYEQYF.

V usage is TRBV7-9 and J usage is TRBJ2-2, with D unresolved. The V gene's germline CDR1 is SEHNR and CDR2 FQNEAQ (reference sequence). The CDR3 is 14 residues long. Trimming removed 3 bases at V and 6 bases at J, with 11 bases between. CDR3 in DNA: TGTGCCAGCAGCTTTATCATAGTGGCCGGGGAGCTGTTTTTT. Amino acids: CASSFIIVAGELFF.

The chain links TRBV7-9 to TRBJ2-7, with 7 bases fitting TRBD1. After removal of 1 base from V and 0 bases from J, the junction contained 6 bases not matched to a gene. Germline V CDR1 and CDR2: SEHNR, FQNEAQ (reference sequence). CDR3 length: 16 amino acids. CDR3 sequence reads: CASSLGGTALSYEQYF. In nucleotides, the CDR3 is TGTGCCAGCAGCTTAGGAGGGACAGCCCTCTCCTACGAGCAGTACTTC. The full variable domain, completed using reference TRBV7-9 and TRBJ2-7, is DTGVSQNPRHKITKRGQNVTFRCDPISEHNRLYWYRQTLGQGPEFLTYFQNEAQLEKSRLLSDRFSAERPKGSFSTLEIQRTEQGDSAMYLCASSLGGTALSYEQYFGPGTRLTVT.

This clone came up once. The chain uses TRBV19 and TRBJ2-5; the D is unclear. The CDR3 is made up of 16 amino acids. Trimming took off 3 bases at V and 0 bases at J, with 14 bases between the two ends. Germline lookup yields CDR1 LNHDA and CDR2 SQIVND (reference sequence). The CDR3 reads CASSIGSRGYQETQYF. DNA of the CDR3: TGTGCCAGTAGTATTGGATCCCGCGGATACCAAGAGACCCAGTACTTC.

The V call is TRBV5-1, the J call TRBJ1-1, with TRBD1 matching over 8 bases. After removal of 3 bases from V and 3 bases from J, the junction contained 4 bases not matched to a gene. Germline V gives CDR1 SGHRS, CDR2 YFSETQ. This CDR3 is built from 14 residues. CDR3 amino acids: CASSSDRVDTEAFF. As DNA, the CDR3 is TGCGCCAGCAGCTCGGACAGGGTCGACACTGAAGCTTTCTTT.

The chain couples TRBV18 to TRBJ2-1; D is perhaps TRBD2 (5 bases). The germline gives CDR1 KGHSH, CDR2 LQKENI. Trimming removed 3 bases at V and 3 bases at J, with 15 bases between. This CDR3 is 16 amino acids long. The CDR3 coding sequence is TGTGCCAGCTCACCTGATACGGGAAGGCACTACAATGAGCAGTTCTTC. As protein: CASSPDTGRHYNEQFF.

This clone came up once. The chain is built from TRBV2 and TRBJ1-2, with D possibly TRBD1 on 5 matching bases. Deletions cut 10 bases from V and 6 bases from J, with 21 bases between. Per the germline V gene, CDR1 is SNHLY and CDR2 is FYNNEI. The CDR3 covers 14 residues. For the CDR3, the DNA is TGTGCCACCACATTAGACTGGAAAGGGGATGGCTACACCTTC. This encodes CATTLDWKGDGYTF.

V is TRBV15 and J is TRBJ1-4, with 12 bases matching TRBD1. Germline V gives CDR1 LNHNV, CDR2 YYDKDF (reference sequence). Trimming at V came to 6 bases and at J to 12 bases, leaving 8 bases not matched to a gene. This CDR3 contains 14 residues. The CDR3 DNA reads TGTGCCACCAGTAAACCGGGACAGGGGGCCGAACTGTTTTTT. Its protein product is CATSKPGQGAELFF. The full variable domain, with the rest looked up from reference TRBV15 and TRBJ1-4, is DAMVIQNPRYQVTQFGKPVTLSCSQTLNHNVMYWYQQKSSQAPKLLFHYYDKDFNNEADTPDNFQSRRPNTSFCFLDIRSPGLGDTAMYLCATSKPGQGAELFFGSGTQLSVL.

This clone was seen only a few times. This chain connects TRBV7-9 to TRBJ1-2, with D possibly being TRBD1 (5 bases). V lost 8 bases and J lost 4, with 14 bases in between. The CDR3 is made up of 13 amino acids. CDR1 SEHNR and CDR2 FQNEAQ come from the germline V gene (reference sequence). CDR3: CASGDDRSYGYTF. CDR3 nucleotide sequence: TGTGCCAGCGGCGATGACAGATCCTATGGCTACACCTTC.

The J gene is TRBJ2-1, the V gene TRBV7-6; TRBD1 is a possible D gene (5 bases). The ends were cut back, 0 bases at V and 8 bases at J, with 8 bases in the middle. The germline V gene encodes CDR1 SGHVS and CDR2 FNYEAQ. The CDR3 contains 13 residues. DNA of the CDR3: TGTGCCAGCAGCTTAGCGTTAGGGGATGAGCAGTTCTTC. It encodes CASSLALGDEQFF.

This chain joins TRBV19 and TRBJ1-1; D possibly corresponds to TRBD1 (5 bases). The germline gives CDR1 LNHDA, CDR2 SQIVND (reference sequence). The CDR3 extends over 15 amino acids. The ends were cut back, 3 bases at V and 4 bases at J, with 15 bases in the middle. CDR3 nucleotide sequence: TGTGCCAGTAGTATGGCAGGGAATGATGGCACTGAAGCTTTCTTT. As protein: CASSMAGNDGTEAFF.

J is TRBJ1-6 and V is TRBV18, with D tentatively TRBD1 (5 bases). The CDR3 has 18 amino acids. CDR1 is KGHSH and CDR2 is LQKENI in the germline V gene. Trimming took 3 bases from V and 6 from J, leaving 21 bases between them. This chain's CDR3 is CASSPSTQLGQGNSPLHF. The CDR3 DNA reads as TGTGCCAGCTCACCGAGCACCCAGCTGGGGCAGGGTAATTCACCCCTCCACTTT.

The chain carries TRBV5-1 and TRBJ2-1; D unclear. Germline V CDR1 and CDR2: SGHRS, YFSETQ. The length of the CDR3 is 15 residues. V lost 0 bases, J lost 1 base, and 8 bases lay in between. The CDR3 spells CASSLAGSSYNEQFF. Written as DNA, the CDR3 is TGCGCCAGCAGCTTGGCGGGTTCTTCCTACAATGAGCAGTTCTTC.

The chain joins TRBV20-1 to TRBJ2-3, with D possibly TRBD1 on 6 matching bases. V lost 6 bases to trimming and J lost 10 bases, with 14 bases between them. Germline lookup yields CDR1 DFQATT and CDR2 SNEGSKA (reference sequence). The CDR3 is made up of 11 amino acids. DNA of the CDR3: TGCAGTGCGCCAAGGGGGTGGGCGCAGTATTTT. The encoded protein is CSAPRGWAQYF.

The V and J genes are TRBV29-1 and TRBJ2-3; D perhaps matches TRBD2 (7 bases). This CDR3 has 14 amino acids. The V gene lost 8 bases and the J gene lost 5 bases, with 20 bases spanning the gap. CDR1 is SQVTM and CDR2 is ANQGSEA in the germline V gene. The CDR3 nucleotides read TGCAGCCTCAGGTGGGGGGGGGCCGAAGATACGCAGTATTTT. It translates to CSLRWGGAEDTQYF.

This clone showed up just once. The CDR3 coding sequence is TGTGCCAGCAGTGATGCGGGGGGGCCCTACGAGCAGTACTTC. Translated, it gives CASSDAGGPYEQYF. The rearrangement uses TRBV2 and TRBJ2-7; 9 bases match TRBD2. J gave up 2 bases and V 3 bases, and 2 bases lay outside the gene matches. The V gene's germline CDR1 is SNHLY and CDR2 FYNNEI. This CDR3 has 14 amino acids.

The rearrangement links TRBV5-8 to TRBJ1-3, with D perhaps matching TRBD1 (5 bases). V gave up 0 bases and J gave up 11 bases, with 15 bases separating them. Germline loops: CDR1 SGHTS, CDR2 YDEGEE. There are 14 residues in the CDR3. This chain's CDR3 is CASSLGDSGGAIYF. The CDR3, as DNA: TGTGCCAGCAGCTTGGGCGACAGCGGCGGGGCCATATATTTT.

The V and J genes are TRBV2 and TRBJ2-5, with D perhaps matching TRBD1 (6 bases). The CDR3 has 15 residues. Trimming cost V 7 bases and J 2 bases, with 17 bases left between them. CDR1 and CDR2 from the germline V gene are SNHLY and FYNNEI. The CDR3 sequence is CASKFRDTPQETQYF. CDR3 nucleotides: TGTGCCAGCAAATTCCGGGACACCCCGCAAGAGACCCAGTACTTC.

This rearrangement joins TRBV5-1 to TRBJ1-6; TRBD1 might be the D (6 bases). Germline CDR1 is SGHRS and CDR2 is YFSETQ. Trimming stripped 3 bases from V and 7 bases from J, with 8 bases between. The CDR3 runs to 13 residues. The CDR3 protein is CASSSTGNSPLHF. In DNA form, the CDR3 reads TGCGCCAGCAGCTCCACAGGGAATTCACCCCTCCACTTT.

The chain recombines TRBV18 with TRBJ2-1, with TRBD2 matching 13 bases. V was pared by 1 base and J by 7 bases, with 10 bases of the junction left unmatched. This CDR3 region has 18 residues. Germline V CDR1 and CDR2: KGHSH, LQKENI. For the CDR3, the DNA is TGTGCCAGCTCACCACTCCTAGGGACTAGCGGGGTGGGAAATGAGCAGTTCTTC. Protein: CASSPLLGTSGVGNEQFF.